These T cell receptor beta chains were read from a single sample in a study of cytomegalovirus exposure and HLA in healthy donors. Produced via immunoSEQ multiplex PCR; TCRdb's table is partial and in-frame only. The sample holds about 200,000 clones, approximately 83% seen once. Material for sequencing was PBMCs. These receptors all stem from a boy between 2 and 15 years old in good health and CMV-seronegative. Each CDR3 is given with its conserved first and last residue. D genes are given only for firm matches. A clone size is listed for some rows: how often the clone was seen (once, few, many), or a class if it is expanded.

. | 13 | TRBD1 | TRBJ1-2 | TRBV6-1 | CASSADRDYGYTF | TGTGCCAGCAGCGCCGACAGGGACTATGGCTACACCTTC
few | 10 | . | TRBJ1-1 | TRBV30 | CASGDCGAFF | TGTGCCTCGGGGGATTGTGGAGCTTTCTTT
. | 15 | TRBD1 | TRBJ1-2 | TRBV9 | CASSETGFPLYGYTF | TGTGCCAGCAGCGAGACAGGGTTTCCCCTATATGGCTACACCTTC
. | 15 | . | TRBJ2-1 | TRBV13 | CASSFGASAYNEQFF | TGTGCCAGCAGCTTTGGGGCCTCCGCGTACAATGAGCAGTTCTTC
. | 15 | TRBD2 | TRBJ2-1 | TRBV27 | CASRGTSGVVSEQFF | TGTGCCAGCAGAGGGACTAGCGGGGTTGTTAGTGAGCAGTTCTTC
. | 15 | . | TRBJ2-5 | TRBV7-2 | CASSLLGGYQETQYF | TGTGCCAGCAGCTTATTAGGCGGTTACCAAGAGACCCAGTACTTC
. | 11 | . | TRBJ2-3 | TRBV6-5 | CASGVADTQYF | TGTGCCAGCGGAGTCGCAGATACGCAGTATTTT
. | 14 | TRBD1 | TRBJ2-1 | TRBV29-1 | CSVVFPGQGNEQFF | TGCAGCGTTGTGTTCCCGGGACAGGGGAATGAGCAGTTCTTC
. | 15 | TRBD1 | TRBJ1-6 | TRBV27 | CASSSWTGAAWPLHF | TGTGCCAGCAGTTCCTGGACAGGGGCCGCGTGGCCCCTCCACTTT
. | 16 | . | TRBJ2-1 | TRBV7-8 | CASRGRQPLTQNEQFF | TGTGCCAGCAGGGGCAGACAGCCCCTTACCCAAAATGAGCAGTTCTTC
. | 15 | TRBD2 | TRBJ2-1 | TRBV29-1 | CSVEGTSGGYNEQFF | TGCAGCGTTGAGGGTACTAGCGGGGGCTACAATGAGCAGTTCTTC
. | 17 | TRBD2 | TRBJ2-5 | TRBV11-2 | CASSLEGERELGETQYF | TGTGCCAGCAGCTTAGAAGGAGAGCGGGAGCTAGGCGAGACCCAGTACTTC
. | 15 | . | TRBJ1-5 | TRBV7-2 | CASSFMSAVGKPQHF | TGTGCCAGCAGCTTTATGTCCGCGGTTGGTAAGCCCCAGCATTTT
few | 16 | . | TRBJ2-1 | TRBV4-1 | CASSQGRGTFYNEQFF | TGCGCCAGCAGCCAGGGGAGGGGGACTTTCTACAATGAGCAGTTCTTC
once | 17 | TRBD1 | TRBJ1-4 | TRBV23-1 | CASSQRDREKTNEKLFF | TGCGCCAGCAGTCAACGGGACAGGGAAAAGACTAATGAAAAACTGTTTTTT
once | 15 | . | TRBJ1-1 | TRBV11-2 | CASSLERQPNTEAFF | TGTGCCAGCAGCTTAGAAAGACAGCCTAACACTGAAGCTTTCTTT
once | 12 | . | TRBJ1-2 | TRBV5-4 | CATSPWGDGYTF | TGTGCCACCTCCCCATGGGGGGATGGCTACACCTTC
. | 11 | . | TRBJ1-1 | TRBV7-2 | CASSLGPRAFF | TGTGCCAGCAGCTTAGGGCCCAGGGCTTTCTTT
. | 16 | . | TRBJ1-2 | TRBV6-4 | CASSDSWTKSDYGYTF | TGTGCCAGCAGTGACTCTTGGACAAAGTCCGACTATGGCTACACCTTC
few | 14 | . | TRBJ1-4 | TRBV2 | CASIREGGVEKLFF | TGTGCCAGCATCAGGGAGGGTGGGGTGGAAAAACTGTTTTTT
few | 14 | TRBD1 | TRBJ1-1 | TRBV6-6 | CASSRDRGGTEAFF | TGTGCCAGCAGCAGAGACAGGGGAGGCACTGAAGCTTTCTTT
. | 15 | TRBD1 | TRBJ1-2 | TRBV19 | CASSASGQANYGYTF | TGTGCCAGTAGTGCGTCTGGACAGGCTAACTATGGCTACACCTTC
many | 14 | . | TRBJ2-3 | TRBV5-1 | CASSLGQDSDTQYF | TGCGCCAGCAGCTTGGGGCAGGACTCTGATACGCAGTATTTT
once | 16 | . | TRBJ2-7 | TRBV5-5 | CASSLVFSGVGTEQYF | TGTGCCAGCAGCTTGGTTTTCTCGGGGGTAGGCACAGAGCAGTACTTC
. | 16 | TRBD1 | TRBJ2-7 | TRBV6-1 | CASSEIWGRGSYEQYF | TGTGCCAGCAGTGAGATATGGGGCAGGGGGTCCTACGAGCAGTACTTC
. | 13 | TRBD1 | TRBJ1-1 | TRBV5-1 | CASSSTGATEAFF | TGCGCCAGCAGCTCCACAGGGGCGACTGAAGCTTTCTTT
. | 15 | TRBD2 | TRBJ2-1 | TRBV5-6 | CASSLSGGPRNEQFF | TGTGCCAGCAGCTTGTCGGGGGGGCCTAGGAATGAGCAGTTCTTC
few | 15 | . | TRBJ1-4 | TRBV5-5 | CASSIGTLGDEKLFF | TGTGCCAGCAGTATAGGGACTCTTGGGGATGAAAAACTGTTTTTT
few | 13 | . | TRBJ1-2 | TRBV27 | CASSLSDSYGYTF | TGTGCCAGCAGTTTATCCGACAGCTATGGCTACACCTTC
few | 17 | . | TRBJ2-1 | TRBV30 | CAWSYSIIIDRPNEQFF | TGTGCCTGGAGTTACTCCATAATAATCGACAGACCCAATGAGCAGTTCTTC
. | 11 | . | TRBJ2-7 | TRBV20-1 | CSAFHSPEQYF | TGCAGTGCTTTTCACAGTCCCGAGCAGTACTTC
few | 15 | . | TRBJ1-3 | TRBV5-1 | CASSPRGPDSDTIYF | TGCGCCAGCAGCCCCCGCGGGCCTGATAGTGACACCATATATTTT
few | 13 | TRBD2 | TRBJ2-1 | TRBV4-1 | CASSQGGRNEQFF | TGCGCCAGCAGCCAGGGCGGGAGGAATGAGCAGTTCTTC